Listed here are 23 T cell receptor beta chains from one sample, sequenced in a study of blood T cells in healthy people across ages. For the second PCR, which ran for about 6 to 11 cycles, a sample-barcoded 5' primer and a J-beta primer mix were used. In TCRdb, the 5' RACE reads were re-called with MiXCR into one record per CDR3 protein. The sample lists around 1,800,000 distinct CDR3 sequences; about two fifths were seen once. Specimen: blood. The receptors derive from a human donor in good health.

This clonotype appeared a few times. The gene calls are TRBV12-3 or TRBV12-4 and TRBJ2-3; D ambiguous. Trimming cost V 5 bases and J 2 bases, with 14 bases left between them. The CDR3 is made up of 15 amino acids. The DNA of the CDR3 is TGTGCCAGCAGTCAGTCCGGCGCCCCCACAGATACGCAGTATTTT. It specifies CASSQSGAPTDTQYF.

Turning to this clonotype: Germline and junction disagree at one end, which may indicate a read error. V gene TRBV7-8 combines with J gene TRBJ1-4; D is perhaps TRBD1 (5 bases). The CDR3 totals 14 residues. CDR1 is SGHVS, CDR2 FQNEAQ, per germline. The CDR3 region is CASSFGTTNEELFF. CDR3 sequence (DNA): TGTGCCAGCAGCTTCGGGACTACTAATGAAGAACTGTTTTTT.

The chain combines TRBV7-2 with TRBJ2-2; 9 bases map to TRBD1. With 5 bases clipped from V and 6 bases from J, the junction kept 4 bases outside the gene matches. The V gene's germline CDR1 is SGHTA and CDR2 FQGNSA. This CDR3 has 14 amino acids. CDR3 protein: CASSRDRESGELFF. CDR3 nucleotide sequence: TGTGCCAGCAGCCGGGACAGGGAATCCGGGGAGCTGTTTTTT.

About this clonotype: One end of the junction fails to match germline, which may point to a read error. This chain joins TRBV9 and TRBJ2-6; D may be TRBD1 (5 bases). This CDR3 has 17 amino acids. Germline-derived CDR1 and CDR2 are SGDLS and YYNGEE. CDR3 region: CASSVGTGYSGANILTF. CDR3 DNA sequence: TGTGCCAGCAGCGTAGGAACAGGATACTCTGGGGCCAACATCCTGACTTTC.

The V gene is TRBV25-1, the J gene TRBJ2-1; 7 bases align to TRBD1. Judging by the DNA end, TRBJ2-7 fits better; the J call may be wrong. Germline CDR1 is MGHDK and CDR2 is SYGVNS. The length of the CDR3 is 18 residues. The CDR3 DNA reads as TGTGCCAGCAGTGAATATGCCCCCCGACAGGGAGCCTACAATGAGCAGTACTTC. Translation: CASSEYAPRQGAYNEQYF.

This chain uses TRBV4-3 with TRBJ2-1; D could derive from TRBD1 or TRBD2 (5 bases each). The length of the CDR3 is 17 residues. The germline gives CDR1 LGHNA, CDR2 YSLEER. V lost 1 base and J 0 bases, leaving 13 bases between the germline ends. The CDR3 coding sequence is TGCGCCAGCAGCCAAGCGGGACCCATGAGCTCCTACAATGAGCAGTTCTTC. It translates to CASSQAGPMSSYNEQFF.

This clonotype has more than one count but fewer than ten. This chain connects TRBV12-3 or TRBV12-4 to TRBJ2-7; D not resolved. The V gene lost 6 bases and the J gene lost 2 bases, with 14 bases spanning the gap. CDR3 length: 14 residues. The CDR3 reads CASSHIDKTYEQYF. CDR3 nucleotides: TGTGCCAGCAGCCATATAGACAAAACCTACGAGCAGTACTTC.

CDR3 loop: CSASIGGFSTDTQYF. CDR3 nucleotide sequence: TGCAGTGCTAGTATCGGCGGGTTTAGCACAGATACGCAGTATTTT. V usage is TRBV20-1 and J usage is TRBJ2-3; TRBD2 might be the D (5 bases). The germline V gene encodes CDR1 DFQATT and CDR2 SNEGSKA (reference sequence). There are 15 residues in the CDR3. V was cut by 3 bases and J by 0 bases, with 13 bases left in between.

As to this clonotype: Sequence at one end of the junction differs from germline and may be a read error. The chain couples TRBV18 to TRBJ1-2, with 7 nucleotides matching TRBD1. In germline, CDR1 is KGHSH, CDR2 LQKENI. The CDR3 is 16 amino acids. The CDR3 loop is CAGSPLPTGQGDGYTF. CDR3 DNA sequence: TGTGCCGGCTCACCACTACCGACAGGCCAGGGGGATGGCTACACCTTC.

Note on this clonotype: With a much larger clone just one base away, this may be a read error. CDR3 protein: CSVAVQGGGDTQYF. CDR3 nucleotide sequence: TGCAGCGTTGCGGTACAGGGCGGGGGAGATACGCAGTATTTT. The genes are TRBV29-1 and TRBJ2-3; tentatively, D is TRBD2 (7 bases). The CDR3 extends over 14 amino acids. The ends were cut back, 4 bases at V and 5 bases at J, with 16 bases in the middle. Germline loops: CDR1 SQVTM, CDR2 ANQGSEA.

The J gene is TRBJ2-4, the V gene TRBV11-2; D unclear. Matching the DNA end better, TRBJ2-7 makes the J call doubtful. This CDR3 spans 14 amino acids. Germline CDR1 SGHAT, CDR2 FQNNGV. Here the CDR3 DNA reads TGTGCCAGCAGCTTAGTAGGGCGGATTTACGAGCAGTACTTC. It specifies CASSLVGRIYEQYF.

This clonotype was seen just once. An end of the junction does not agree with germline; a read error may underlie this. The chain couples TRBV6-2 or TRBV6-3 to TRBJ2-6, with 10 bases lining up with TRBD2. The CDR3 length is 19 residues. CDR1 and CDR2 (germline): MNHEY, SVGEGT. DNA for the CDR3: TGTGCCGGCAGTTACTTTCCGGGACTAGCGTTCTCTGGGGCCAACGTCCTGACTTTC. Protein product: CAGSYFPGLAFSGANVLTF.

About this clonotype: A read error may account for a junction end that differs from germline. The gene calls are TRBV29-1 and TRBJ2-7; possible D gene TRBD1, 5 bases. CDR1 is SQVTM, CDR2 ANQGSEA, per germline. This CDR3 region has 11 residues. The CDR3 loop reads CSAREIYERYF. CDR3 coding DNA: TGCAGCGCCAGGGAAATTTACGAGCGGTACTTC.

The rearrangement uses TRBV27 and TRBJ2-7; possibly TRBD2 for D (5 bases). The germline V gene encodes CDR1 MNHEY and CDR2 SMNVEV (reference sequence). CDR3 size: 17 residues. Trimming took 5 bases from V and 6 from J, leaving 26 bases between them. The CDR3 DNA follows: TGTGCCAGCAGTCCTAACACCGGGGTCGCACTTATAGGCGAGCAGTACTTC. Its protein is CASSPNTGVALIGEQYF.

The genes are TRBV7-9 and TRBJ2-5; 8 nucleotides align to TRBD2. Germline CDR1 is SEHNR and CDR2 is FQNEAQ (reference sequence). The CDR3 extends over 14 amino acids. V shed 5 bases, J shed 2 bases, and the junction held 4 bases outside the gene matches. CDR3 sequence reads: CASSVGLGQETQYF. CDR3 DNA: TGTGCCAGCAGCGTGGGACTAGGACAAGAGACCCAGTACTTC.

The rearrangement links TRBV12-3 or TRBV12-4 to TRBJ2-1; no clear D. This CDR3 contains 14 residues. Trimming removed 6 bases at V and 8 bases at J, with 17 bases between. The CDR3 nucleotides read TGTGCCAGCAGCCCCCCCTGGAAGAGAGATGAGCAGTTCTTC. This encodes CASSPPWKRDEQFF.

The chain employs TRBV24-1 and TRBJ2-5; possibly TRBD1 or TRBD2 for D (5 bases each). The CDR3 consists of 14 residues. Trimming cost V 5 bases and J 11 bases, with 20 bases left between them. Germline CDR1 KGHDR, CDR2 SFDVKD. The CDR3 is CATSGGDGDNEQYF. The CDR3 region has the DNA TGTGCCACCAGTGGAGGGGACGGCGACAATGAGCAGTACTTC.

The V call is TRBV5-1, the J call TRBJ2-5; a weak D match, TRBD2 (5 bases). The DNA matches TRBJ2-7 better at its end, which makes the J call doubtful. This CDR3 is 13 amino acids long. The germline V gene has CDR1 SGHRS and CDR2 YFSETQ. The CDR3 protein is CASSLRMRDEQYF. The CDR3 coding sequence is TGCGCCAGCAGCTTGAGAATGCGGGACGAGCAGTACTTC.

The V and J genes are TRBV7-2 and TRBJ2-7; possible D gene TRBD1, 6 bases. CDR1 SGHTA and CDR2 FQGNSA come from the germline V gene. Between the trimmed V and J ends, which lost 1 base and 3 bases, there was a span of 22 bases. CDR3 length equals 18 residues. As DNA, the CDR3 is TGTGCCAGCAGCTTAGAACCTGGACAGTCACTACCCATCTACGAGCAGTACTTC. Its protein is CASSLEPGQSLPIYEQYF.

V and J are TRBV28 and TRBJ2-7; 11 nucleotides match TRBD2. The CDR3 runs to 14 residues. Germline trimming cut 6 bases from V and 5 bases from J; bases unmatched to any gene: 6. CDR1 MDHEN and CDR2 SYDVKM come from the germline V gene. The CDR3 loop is CASRILAGGNEQYF. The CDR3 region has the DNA TGTGCCAGCAGAATCCTAGCGGGGGGTAACGAGCAGTACTTC. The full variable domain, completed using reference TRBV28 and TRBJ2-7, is DVKVTQSSRYLVKRTGEKVFLECVQDMDHENMFWYRQDPGLGLRLIYFSYDVKMKEKGDIPEGYSVSREKKERFSLILESASTNQTSMYLCASRILAGGNEQYFGPGTRLTVT.

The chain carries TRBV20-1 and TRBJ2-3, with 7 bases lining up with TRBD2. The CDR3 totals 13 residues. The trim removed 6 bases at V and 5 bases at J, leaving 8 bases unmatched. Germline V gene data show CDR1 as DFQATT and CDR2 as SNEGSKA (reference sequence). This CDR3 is CSAVGGGGDTQYF. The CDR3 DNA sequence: TGCAGTGCAGTCGGTGGGGGGGGAGATACGCAGTATTTT.

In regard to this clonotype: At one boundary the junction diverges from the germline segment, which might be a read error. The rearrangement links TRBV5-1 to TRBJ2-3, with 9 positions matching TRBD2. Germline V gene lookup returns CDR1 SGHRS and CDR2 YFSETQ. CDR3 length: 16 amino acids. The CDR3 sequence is CASSLGSGGSTDTQYF. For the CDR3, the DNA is TGTGCCAGCAGTTTAGGTAGCGGGGGAAGCACAGATACGCAGTATTTT. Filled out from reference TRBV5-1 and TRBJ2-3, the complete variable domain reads KAGVTQTPRYLIKTRGQQVTLSCSPISGHRSVSWYQQTPGQGLQFLFEYFSETQRNKGNFPGRFSGRQFSNSRSEMNVSTLELGDSALYLCASSLGSGGSTDTQYFGPGTRLTVL.

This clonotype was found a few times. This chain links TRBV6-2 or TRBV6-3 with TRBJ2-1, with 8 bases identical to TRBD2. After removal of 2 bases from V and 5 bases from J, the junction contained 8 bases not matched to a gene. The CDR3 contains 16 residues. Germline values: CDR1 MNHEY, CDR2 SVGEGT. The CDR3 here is CASSYAGLARNNEQFF. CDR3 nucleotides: TGTGCCAGCAGTTACGCTGGACTAGCTAGGAACAATGAGCAGTTCTTC.